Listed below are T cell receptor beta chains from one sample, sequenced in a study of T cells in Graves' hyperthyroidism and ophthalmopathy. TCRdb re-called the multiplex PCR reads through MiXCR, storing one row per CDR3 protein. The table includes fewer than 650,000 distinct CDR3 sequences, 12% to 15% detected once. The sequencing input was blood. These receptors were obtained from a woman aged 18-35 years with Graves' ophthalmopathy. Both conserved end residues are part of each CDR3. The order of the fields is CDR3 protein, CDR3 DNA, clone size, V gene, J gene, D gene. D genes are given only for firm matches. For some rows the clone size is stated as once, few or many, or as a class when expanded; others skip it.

CASSYKITGELFF	TGTGCCAGCAGTTATAAAATTACCGGGGAGCTGTTTTTT	many	TRBV6-1	TRBJ2-2	-
CASSLVPGVAKNIQYF	TGTGCCAGCAGCTTAGTGCCAGGAGTAGCCAAAAACATTCAGTACTTC	many	TRBV7-9	TRBJ2-4	-
CASSERVGTARVRQYF	TGTGCCAGCAGTGAACGTGTCGGGACAGCTCGAGTCCGGCAGTACTTC	many	TRBV2	TRBJ2-7	TRBD1
CASSIATRTEGSPLHF	TGCGCCAGCAGTATAGCGACCAGGACGGAGGGTTCACCCCTCCACTTT	many	TRBV5-1	TRBJ1-6	-
CASSSTGTGGFGGYTF	TGTGCCAGCAGTTCCACCGGGACAGGGGGTTTTGGTGGCTACACCTTC	many	TRBV28	TRBJ1-2	TRBD1
CSARPPGSEIPRYEQYF	TGCAGTGCTAGGCCCCCAGGTAGCGAGATACCCCGCTACGAGCAGTACTTC	-	TRBV20-1	TRBJ2-7	-
CASSRLEGANVLTF	TGTGCCAGCAGCCGCCTCGAGGGGGCCAACGTCCTGACTTTC	-	TRBV3-1	TRBJ2-6	-
CASSVETSVADTQYF	TGTGCCAGCAGCGTAGAGACTAGCGTGGCAGATACGCAGTATTTT	few	TRBV9	TRBJ2-3	TRBD2
CASRLADTQYF	TGTGCCAGCAGGTTGGCAGATACGCAGTATTTT	many	TRBV28	TRBJ2-3	-
CASSLLVQGGTEAFF	TGTGCCAGCAGCTTACTGGTCCAGGGCGGCACTGAAGCTTTCTTT	many	TRBV7-8	TRBJ1-1	-
CASSRAGDDYGYTF	TGTGCCAGTAGTAGGGCAGGGGATGACTATGGCTACACCTTC	-	TRBV19	TRBJ1-2	-
CSVEYRGNDNEQFF	TGCAGCGTTGAATATAGGGGGAACGACAATGAGCAGTTCTTC	-	TRBV29-1	TRBJ2-1	-
CASTTPGQVYFYGYTF	TGTGCCAGCACCACCCCCGGACAGGTCTATTTCTATGGCTACACCTTC	-	TRBV6-1	TRBJ1-2	TRBD1
CASSLEGFSTGNTIYF	TGTGCCAGCAGCTTGGAGGGATTTTCAACTGGAAACACCATATATTTT	many	TRBV5-5	TRBJ1-3	-
CASSLAGRHSPLHF	TGTGCCAGCAGCTTAGCTGGCCGCCATTCACCCCTCCACTTT	-	TRBV7-9	TRBJ1-6	-
CASSEAARRGPYNEQFF	TGTGCCAGCAGTGAAGCCGCCCGGAGGGGGCCCTACAATGAGCAGTTCTTC	many	TRBV6-1	TRBJ2-1	-
CASSPLVSHDTQYF	TGTGCCAGCTCACCACTAGTGAGTCACGATACGCAGTATTTT	many	TRBV18	TRBJ2-3	-
CSATVGNYGYTF	TGCAGTGCTACGGTGGGGAACTATGGCTACACCTTC	many	TRBV20-1	TRBJ1-2	-
CASSLPASQPGGEQFF	TGTGCCAGCAGCTTACCGGCTAGTCAACCCGGCGGTGAGCAGTTCTTC	few	TRBV7-2	TRBJ2-1	-
CASSRAIKIGTFF	TGTGCCAGCAGCCGAGCGATTAAGATCGGGACGTTCTTC	-	TRBV14	TRBJ2-1	-
CASSYTGDNEKLFF	TGTGCCAGCAGTTACACAGGGGACAATGAAAAACTGTTTTTT	few	TRBV6-6	TRBJ1-4	TRBD1
CASSLFGTSGRSYEQYF	TGTGCCAGCAGTTTGTTCGGGACTAGCGGGCGCTCCTACGAGCAGTACTTC	-	TRBV27	TRBJ2-7	TRBD2
CASSTNRGRNGYTF	TGTGCCAGCAGCACTAACAGGGGGCGGAATGGCTACACCTTC	many	TRBV28	TRBJ1-2	TRBD1
CASSSNRDGYTF	TGTGCCAGCTCATCGAACAGGGATGGCTACACCTTC	-	TRBV18	TRBJ1-2	-
CSVLRNYNEQFF	TGCAGCGTATTGCGGAACTACAATGAGCAGTTCTTC	many	TRBV29-1	TRBJ2-1	-
CASSWPGGPEKLFF	TGTGCCAGCAGTTGGCCAGGGGGACCCGAAAAACTGTTTTTT	-	TRBV6-5	TRBJ1-4	TRBD1
CTSSVEQGNYGYTF	TGTACCAGCAGCGTAGAACAGGGGAACTATGGCTACACCTTC	few	TRBV9	TRBJ1-2	TRBD1
CASSARTSGIYEQYF	TGCGCCAGCAGCGCCCGGACTAGCGGGATTTACGAGCAGTACTTC	-	TRBV5-1	TRBJ2-7	TRBD2
CASSSSTGGMGYTF	TGTGCCAGCAGCTCTTCCACCGGCGGGATGGGCTACACCTTC	many	TRBV7-3	TRBJ1-2	-
CSARDGGQRSYGYTF	TGCAGTGCTAGAGATGGGGGACAGAGAAGTTATGGCTACACCTTC	-	TRBV20-1	TRBJ1-2	TRBD1
CSARGTGASNQPQHF	TGCAGTGCTAGGGGTACAGGGGCGAGCAATCAGCCCCAGCATTTT	many	TRBV20-1	TRBJ1-5	TRBD1
CASSQQGGSYEQYF	TGTGCCAGCAGCCAACAGGGAGGTTCCTACGAGCAGTACTTC	-	TRBV11-2	TRBJ2-7	-
CASSYASGSSYEQYF	TGTGCCAGCAGTTACGCTAGCGGGAGCTCCTACGAGCAGTACTTC	many	TRBV6-6	TRBJ2-7	TRBD2
CASSYRGDSSNYGYTF	TGTGCCAGCAGTTATAGGGGAGACAGCTCTAACTATGGCTACACCTTC	many	TRBV6-6	TRBJ1-2	-
CATSDSRDLYEQYF	TGTGCCACCAGTGATTCCCGGGACCTCTACGAGCAGTACTTC	-	TRBV24-1	TRBJ2-7	-
CASRTMDTQYF	TGTGCCAGCAGAACGATGGATACGCAGTATTTT	-	TRBV27	TRBJ2-3	-
CASSLAAVPHQPQHF	TGTGCCAGCAGCCTTGCAGCGGTTCCACATCAGCCCCAGCATTTT	-	TRBV27	TRBJ1-5	-
CACETGIPEAFF	TGTGCCTGCGAGACAGGGATTCCTGAAGCTTTCTTT	many	TRBV30	TRBJ1-1	TRBD1
CASSLSGARETQYF	TGTGCCAGCAGCCTCTCAGGGGCGCGAGAGACCCAGTACTTC	-	TRBV14	TRBJ2-5	-
CASSLALHNEQFF	TGTGCCAGCAGTTTAGCACTCCACAATGAGCAGTTCTTC	many	TRBV12-3/TRBV12-4	TRBJ2-1	-
CAWIDRGLYSGTTDTQYF	TGTGCCTGGATAGACAGGGGGCTGTATAGCGGGACCACAGATACGCAGTATTTT	few	TRBV30	TRBJ2-3	TRBD1
CASSHRAVNTEAFF	TGTGCCAGCTCCCACAGGGCGGTGAACACTGAAGCTTTCTTT	few	TRBV18	TRBJ1-1	-
CASSATSGMYLDNGQFF	TGTGCCAGCAGTGCGACTAGCGGGATGTATCTGGACAATGGGCAGTTCTTC	few	TRBV6-2/TRBV6-3	TRBJ2-1	TRBD2
CASSFYRNYEQYF	TGTGCCAGCAGTTTCTACAGGAACTACGAGCAGTACTTC	many	TRBV12-3/TRBV12-4	TRBJ2-7	-
CASSRSAGVYEQYF	TGTGCCAGCAGTCGTAGTGCGGGAGTCTACGAGCAGTACTTC	few	TRBV27	TRBJ2-7	TRBD2